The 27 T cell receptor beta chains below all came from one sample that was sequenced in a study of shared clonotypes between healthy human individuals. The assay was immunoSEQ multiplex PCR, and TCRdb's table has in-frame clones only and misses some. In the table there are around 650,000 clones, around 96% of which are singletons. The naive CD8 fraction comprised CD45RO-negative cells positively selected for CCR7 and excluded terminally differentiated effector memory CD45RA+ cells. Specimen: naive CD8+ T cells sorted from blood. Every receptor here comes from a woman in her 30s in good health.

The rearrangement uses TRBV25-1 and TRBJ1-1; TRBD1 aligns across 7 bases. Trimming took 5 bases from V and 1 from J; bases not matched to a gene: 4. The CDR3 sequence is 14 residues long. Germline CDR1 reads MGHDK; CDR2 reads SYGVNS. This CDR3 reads CASSFQGGNTEAFF. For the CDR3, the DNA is TGTGCCAGCAGTTTTCAGGGGGGGAACACTGAAGCTTTCTTT.

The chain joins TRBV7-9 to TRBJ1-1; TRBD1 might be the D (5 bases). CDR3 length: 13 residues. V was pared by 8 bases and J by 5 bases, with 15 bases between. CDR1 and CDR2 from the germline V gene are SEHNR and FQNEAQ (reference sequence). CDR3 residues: CASGYGGTTEAFF. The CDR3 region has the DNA TGTGCCAGCGGCTACGGGGGAACGACTGAAGCTTTCTTT.

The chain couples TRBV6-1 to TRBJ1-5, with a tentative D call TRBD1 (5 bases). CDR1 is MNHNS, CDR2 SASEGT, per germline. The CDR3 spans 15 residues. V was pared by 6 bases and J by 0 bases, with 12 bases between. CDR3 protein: CASRETVNSNQPQHF. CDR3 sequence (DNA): TGTGCCAGCAGAGAGACAGTAAATAGCAATCAGCCCCAGCATTTT.

In nucleotides, the CDR3 is TGTGCCAGCAGAGTAGGGATCGAGGGCACTGAAGCTTTCTTT. It encodes CASRVGIEGTEAFF. The chain is built from TRBV6-1 and TRBJ1-1; D is unclear. Germline-derived CDR1 and CDR2 are MNHNS and SASEGT. The CDR3 is 14 residues long. V was pared by 6 bases and J by 4 bases, with 15 bases between.

CDR3 sequence: CASSLSGTDTDTQYF. DNA of the CDR3: TGTGCCAGCAGCTTATCCGGGACAGACACAGATACGCAGTATTTT. The chain combines TRBV7-9 with TRBJ2-3; 7 nucleotides agree with TRBD1. Per germline, CDR1 SEHNR and CDR2 FQNEAQ (reference sequence). V shed 2 bases, J shed 2 bases, and the junction held 4 bases outside the gene matches. The length of the CDR3 is 15 residues.

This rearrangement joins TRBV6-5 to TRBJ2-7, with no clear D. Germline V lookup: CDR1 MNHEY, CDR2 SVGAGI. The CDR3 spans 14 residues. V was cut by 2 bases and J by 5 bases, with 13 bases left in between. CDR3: CASSYGRDVHEQYF. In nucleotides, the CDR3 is TGTGCCAGCAGTTACGGAAGGGATGTGCACGAGCAGTACTTC.

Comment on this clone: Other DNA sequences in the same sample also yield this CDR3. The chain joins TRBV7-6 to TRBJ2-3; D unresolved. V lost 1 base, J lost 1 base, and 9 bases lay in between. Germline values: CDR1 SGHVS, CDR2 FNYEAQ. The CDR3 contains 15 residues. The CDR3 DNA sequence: TGTGCCAGCAGCTTAGTCGGTGGGCGCACAGATACGCAGTATTTT. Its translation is CASSLVGGRTDTQYF.

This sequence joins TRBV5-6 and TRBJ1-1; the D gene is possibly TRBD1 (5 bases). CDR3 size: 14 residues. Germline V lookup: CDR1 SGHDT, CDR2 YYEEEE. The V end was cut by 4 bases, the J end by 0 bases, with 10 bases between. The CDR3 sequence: CASSDGQLNTEAFF. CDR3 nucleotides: TGTGCCAGCAGCGACGGACAACTGAACACTGAAGCTTTCTTT. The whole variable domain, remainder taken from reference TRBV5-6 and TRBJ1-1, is DAGVTQSPTHLIKTRGQQVTLRCSPKSGHDTVSWYQQALGQGPQFIFQYYEEEERQRGNFPDRFSGHQFPNYSSELNVNALLLGDSALYLCASSDGQLNTEAFFGQGTRLTVV.

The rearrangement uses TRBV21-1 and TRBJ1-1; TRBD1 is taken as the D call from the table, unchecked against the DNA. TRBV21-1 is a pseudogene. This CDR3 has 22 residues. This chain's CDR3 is CASSKVVPVRITGPNMSTEAFF. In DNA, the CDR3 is TGTGCCAGCAGCAAAGTTGTGCCCGTACGGATAACAGGGCCTAACATGAGCACTGAAGCTTTCTTT.

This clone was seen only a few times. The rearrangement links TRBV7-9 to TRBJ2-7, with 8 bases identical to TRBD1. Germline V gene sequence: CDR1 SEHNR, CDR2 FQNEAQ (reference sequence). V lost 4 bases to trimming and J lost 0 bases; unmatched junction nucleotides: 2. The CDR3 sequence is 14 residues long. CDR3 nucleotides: TGTGCCAGCAGCTCAGGGGGCACCTCCTACGAGCAGTACTTC. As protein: CASSSGGTSYEQYF. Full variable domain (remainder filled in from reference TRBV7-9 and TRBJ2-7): DTGVSQNPRHKITKRGQNVTFRCDPISEHNRLYWYRQTLGQGPEFLTYFQNEAQLEKSRLLSDRFSAERPKGSFSTLEIQRTEQGDSAMYLCASSSGGTSYEQYFGPGTRLTVT.

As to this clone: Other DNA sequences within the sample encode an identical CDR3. The CDR3 DNA is TGTGCCAGCAGTTTAGGAGCGTACAATGAGCAGTTCTTC. Protein sequence: CASSLGAYNEQFF. The chain carries TRBV27 and TRBJ2-1; D call uncertain. This CDR3 spans 13 amino acids. The ends were cut back, 2 bases at V and 4 bases at J, with 6 bases in the middle. Germline assignment: CDR1 MNHEY and CDR2 SMNVEV (reference sequence).

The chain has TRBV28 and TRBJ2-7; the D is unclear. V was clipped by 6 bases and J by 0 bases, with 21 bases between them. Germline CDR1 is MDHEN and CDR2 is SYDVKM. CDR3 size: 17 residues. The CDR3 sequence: CASRHSPTIPSSYEQYF. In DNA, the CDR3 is TGTGCCAGCAGACACTCCCCGACAATACCGAGCTCCTACGAGCAGTACTTC. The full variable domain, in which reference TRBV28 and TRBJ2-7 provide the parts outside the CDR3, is DVKVTQSSRYLVKRTGEKVFLECVQDMDHENMFWYRQDPGLGLRLIYFSYDVKMKEKGDIPEGYSVSREKKERFSLILESASTNQTSMYLCASRHSPTIPSSYEQYFGPGTRLTVT.

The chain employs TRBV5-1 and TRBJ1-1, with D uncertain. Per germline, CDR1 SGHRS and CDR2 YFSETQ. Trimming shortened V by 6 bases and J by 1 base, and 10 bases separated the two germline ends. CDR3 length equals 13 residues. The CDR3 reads CASKPDGNTEAFF. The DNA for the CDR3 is TGCGCCAGCAAGCCGGACGGGAACACTGAAGCTTTCTTT. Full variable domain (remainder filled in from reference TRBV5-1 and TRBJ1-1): KAGVTQTPRYLIKTRGQQVTLSCSPISGHRSVSWYQQTPGQGLQFLFEYFSETQRNKGNFPGRFSGRQFSNSRSEMNVSTLELGDSALYLCASKPDGNTEAFFGQGTRLTVV.

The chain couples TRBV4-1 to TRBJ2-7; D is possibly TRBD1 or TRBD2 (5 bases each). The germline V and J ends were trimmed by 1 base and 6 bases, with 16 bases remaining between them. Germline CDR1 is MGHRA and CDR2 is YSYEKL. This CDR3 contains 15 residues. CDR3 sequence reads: CASSQGRGVPGEQYF. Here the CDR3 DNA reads TGCGCCAGCAGCCAAGGTAGAGGGGTCCCGGGCGAGCAGTACTTC.

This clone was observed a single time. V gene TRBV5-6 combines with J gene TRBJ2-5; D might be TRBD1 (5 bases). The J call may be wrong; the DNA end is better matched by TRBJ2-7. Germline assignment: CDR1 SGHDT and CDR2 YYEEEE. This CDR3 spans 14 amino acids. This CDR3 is CASSLGTGTYEQYF. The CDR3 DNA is TGTGCCAGCAGCTTGGGAACAGGAACTTACGAGCAGTACTTC.

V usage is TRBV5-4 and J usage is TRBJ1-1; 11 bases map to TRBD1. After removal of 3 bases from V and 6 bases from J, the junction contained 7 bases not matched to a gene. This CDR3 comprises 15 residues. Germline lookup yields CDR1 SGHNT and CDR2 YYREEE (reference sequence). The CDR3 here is CASSSRTGGPPEAFF. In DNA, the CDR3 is TGTGCCAGCAGCTCTCGGACAGGGGGCCCACCTGAAGCTTTCTTT.

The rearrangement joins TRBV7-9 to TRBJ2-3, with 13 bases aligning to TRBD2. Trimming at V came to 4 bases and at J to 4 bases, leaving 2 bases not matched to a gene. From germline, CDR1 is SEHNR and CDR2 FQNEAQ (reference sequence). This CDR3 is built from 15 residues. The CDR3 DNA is TGTGCCAGCAGCTCCACTAGCGGGAGGGCAGATACGCAGTATTTT. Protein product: CASSSTSGRADTQYF.

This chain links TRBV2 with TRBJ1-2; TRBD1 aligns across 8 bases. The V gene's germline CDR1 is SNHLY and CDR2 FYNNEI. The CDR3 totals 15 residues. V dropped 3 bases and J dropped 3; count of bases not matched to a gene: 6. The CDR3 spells CASSDPDREDYGYTF. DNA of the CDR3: TGTGCCAGCAGTGACCCGGACAGGGAAGACTATGGCTACACCTTC.

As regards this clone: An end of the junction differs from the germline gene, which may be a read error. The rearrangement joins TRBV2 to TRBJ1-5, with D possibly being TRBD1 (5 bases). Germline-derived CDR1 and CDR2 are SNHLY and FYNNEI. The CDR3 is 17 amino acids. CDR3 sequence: CASSQAGQGILSQPQHF. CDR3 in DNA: TGTGCCAGCAGTCAAGCAGGGCAGGGAATATTGAGTCAGCCCCAGCATTTT.

The CDR3 sequence is CASSYGEDRYYGYTF. The CDR3 region has the DNA TGTGCCAGCAGTTACGGTGAGGATCGGTACTATGGCTACACCTTC. The chain has TRBV6-5 and TRBJ1-2; D remains unclear. Trimming removed 2 bases at V and 3 bases at J, with 13 bases between. CDR3 length: 15 residues. Germline V CDR1 and CDR2: MNHEY, SVGAGI.

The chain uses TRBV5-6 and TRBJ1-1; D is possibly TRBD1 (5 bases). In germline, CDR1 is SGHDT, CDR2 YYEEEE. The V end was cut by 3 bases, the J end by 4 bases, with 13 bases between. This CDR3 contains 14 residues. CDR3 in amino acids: CASSSPGRSTEAFF. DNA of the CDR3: TGTGCCAGCAGCTCACCGGGACGTAGCACTGAAGCTTTCTTT.

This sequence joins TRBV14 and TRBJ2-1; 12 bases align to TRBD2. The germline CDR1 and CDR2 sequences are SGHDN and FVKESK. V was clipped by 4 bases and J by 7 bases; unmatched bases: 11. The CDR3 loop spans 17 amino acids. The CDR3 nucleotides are TGTGCCAGCAGCCCCACTAGCGGGAGGCCAAAGGGTAATGAGCAGTTCTTC. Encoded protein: CASSPTSGRPKGNEQFF.

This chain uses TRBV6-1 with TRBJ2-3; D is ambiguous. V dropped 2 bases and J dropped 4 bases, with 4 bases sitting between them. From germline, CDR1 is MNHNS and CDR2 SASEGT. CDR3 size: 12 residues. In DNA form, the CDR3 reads TGTGCCAGCAGTGAACATGCAGATACGCAGTATTTT. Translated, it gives CASSEHADTQYF.

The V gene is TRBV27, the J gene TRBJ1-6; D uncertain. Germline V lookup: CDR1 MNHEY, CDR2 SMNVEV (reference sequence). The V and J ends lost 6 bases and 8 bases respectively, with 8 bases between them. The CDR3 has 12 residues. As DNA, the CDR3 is TGTGCCAGCAGCCACGATTATTCACCCCTCCACTTT. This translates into CASSHDYSPLHF.

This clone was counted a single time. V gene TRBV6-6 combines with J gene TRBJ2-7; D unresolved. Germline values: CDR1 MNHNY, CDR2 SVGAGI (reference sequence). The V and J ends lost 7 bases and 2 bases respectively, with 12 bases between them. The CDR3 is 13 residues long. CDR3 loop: CASKSTSTYEQYF. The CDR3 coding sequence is TGTGCCAGCAAATCGACAAGCACCTACGAGCAGTACTTC.

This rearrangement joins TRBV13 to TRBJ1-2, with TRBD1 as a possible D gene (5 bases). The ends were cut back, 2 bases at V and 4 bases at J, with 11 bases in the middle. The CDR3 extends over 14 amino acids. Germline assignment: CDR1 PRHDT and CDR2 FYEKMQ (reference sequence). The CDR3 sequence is CASSLNGAPYGYTF. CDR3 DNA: TGTGCCAGCAGCTTAAACGGGGCCCCCTATGGCTACACCTTC.

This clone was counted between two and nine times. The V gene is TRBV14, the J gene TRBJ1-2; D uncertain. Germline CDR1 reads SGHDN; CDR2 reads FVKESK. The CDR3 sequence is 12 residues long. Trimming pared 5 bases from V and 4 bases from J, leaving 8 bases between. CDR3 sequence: CASSLRGYGYTF. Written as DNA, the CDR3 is TGTGCCAGCAGCTTACGGGGCTATGGCTACACCTTC.